A selection of T cell receptor beta chains follows, all from one sample in a study of control samples from healthy donors and cancer patients. Repertoires were generated with immunoSEQ multiplex PCR, while TCRdb's copy carries only in-frame clones and drops some. Of roughly 52,000 clones in the sample, 95% are singletons; the top ten hold 2.4%. The sample comprised blood. Receptor source: a man in his thirties or forties in good health. The CDR3 runs from the conserved cysteine through the conserved F or W. Fields, in order: V gene, J gene, clone size, D gene, CDR3 DNA, CDR3 protein. The D gene is left open where the match is weak. Part of the rows lack a size; the others show once, few, many or a class for expanded clones.

V gene: TRBV27
J gene: TRBJ1-6
clone size: NA
D gene: NA
CDR3 DNA: TGTGCCAGCAGTTTTGATCACAGGGTGGGCAATTCACCCCTCCACTTT
CDR3 protein: CASSFDHRVGNSPLHF

V gene: TRBV18
J gene: TRBJ1-1
clone size: NA
D gene: NA
CDR3 DNA: TGTGCCAGCTCACCATATACCGGCGGGTTGGGAAACACTGAAGCTTTCTTT
CDR3 protein: CASSPYTGGLGNTEAFF

V gene: TRBV7-9
J gene: TRBJ2-2
clone size: NA
D gene: NA
CDR3 DNA: TGTGCCAGCAGCTTAAAAGGGTCGGGCGGGGAGCTGTTTTTT
CDR3 protein: CASSLKGSGGELFF

V gene: TRBV5-4
J gene: TRBJ2-7
clone size: NA
D gene: NA
CDR3 DNA: TGTGCCAGCAGCTTGAGCGAGACAATCTACGAGCAGTACTTC
CDR3 protein: CASSLSETIYEQYF

V gene: TRBV6-2/TRBV6-3
J gene: TRBJ2-1
clone size: once
D gene: TRBD2
CDR3 DNA: TGTGCCAGCAGTAACTTAGCGGGCCACAATGAGCAGTTCTTC
CDR3 protein: CASSNLAGHNEQFF

V gene: TRBV27
J gene: TRBJ1-1
clone size: NA
D gene: NA
CDR3 DNA: TGTGCCAGCAGTTTATCATTCGGCGGCTTTAACACTGAAGCTTTCTTT
CDR3 protein: CASSLSFGGFNTEAFF

V gene: TRBV5-1
J gene: TRBJ2-3
clone size: NA
D gene: TRBD2
CDR3 DNA: TGCGCCAGCAGCTTGAGGACTAGCGCGAGCACAGATACGCAGTATTTT
CDR3 protein: CASSLRTSASTDTQYF

V gene: TRBV3-1/TRBV3-2
J gene: TRBJ1-6
clone size: NA
D gene: NA
CDR3 DNA: TGTGCCAGCAGCCAAGCGGGGGTAGGGTCACCCCTCCACTTT
CDR3 protein: CASSQAGVGSPLHF

V gene: TRBV6-5
J gene: TRBJ2-3
clone size: NA
D gene: NA
CDR3 DNA: TGTGCCAGCAGTCCCATTCCAGATACGCAGTATTTT
CDR3 protein: CASSPIPDTQYF

V gene: TRBV28
J gene: TRBJ2-7
clone size: NA
D gene: TRBD2
CDR3 DNA: TGTGCCAGCAGGCGACTAGCGGGCACCTACGAGCAGTACTTC
CDR3 protein: CASRRLAGTYEQYF

V gene: TRBV2
J gene: TRBJ1-4
clone size: once
D gene: NA
CDR3 DNA: TGTGCCAGCGTTTTACTGGCACACGGGGATGAAAAACTGTTTTTT
CDR3 protein: CASVLLAHGDEKLFF

V gene: TRBV9
J gene: TRBJ1-1
clone size: NA
D gene: NA
CDR3 DNA: TGTGCCAGCAGCGTAGGGATCATCCAGGGGTCCACTGAAGCTTTCTTT
CDR3 protein: CASSVGIIQGSTEAFF

V gene: TRBV19
J gene: TRBJ2-4
clone size: NA
D gene: TRBD1
CDR3 DNA: TGTGCCAGTAAGGACTCCAGGGGGAGAGACATTCAGTACTTC
CDR3 protein: CASKDSRGRDIQYF

V gene: TRBV28
J gene: TRBJ2-7
clone size: NA
D gene: TRBD2
CDR3 DNA: TGTGCCAGCAGTTTCAGCGGGAAGGCCTACGAGCAGTACTTC
CDR3 protein: CASSFSGKAYEQYF

V gene: TRBV5-8
J gene: TRBJ2-5
clone size: once
D gene: TRBD2
CDR3 DNA: TGTGCCAGCAGCTCGGGACTAGCGGGAGTCGGGGAGACCCAGTACTTC
CDR3 protein: CASSSGLAGVGETQYF

V gene: TRBV27
J gene: TRBJ2-7
clone size: NA
D gene: NA
CDR3 DNA: TGTGCCAGCAGTTTACGTCTAGCGATAGACGAGCAGTACTTC
CDR3 protein: CASSLRLAIDEQYF

V gene: TRBV25-1
J gene: TRBJ1-1
clone size: NA
D gene: NA
CDR3 DNA: TGTGCCAGCAGGCTGATGGGGTCGTACACTGAAGCTTTCTTT
CDR3 protein: CASRLMGSYTEAFF

V gene: TRBV5-1
J gene: TRBJ2-3
clone size: NA
D gene: TRBD2
CDR3 DNA: TGCGCCAGCAGCTTGGGGACTAGCGGAGATACGCAGTATTTT
CDR3 protein: CASSLGTSGDTQYF

V gene: TRBV15
J gene: TRBJ2-2
clone size: NA
D gene: NA
CDR3 DNA: TGTGCCACCAGCAGAGGCGTGAGCCTCATCACCGGGGAGCTGTTTTTT
CDR3 protein: CATSRGVSLITGELFF

V gene: TRBV6-2/TRBV6-3
J gene: TRBJ2-1
clone size: NA
D gene: TRBD2
CDR3 DNA: TGTGCCAGCAGTCAAGCGGGAGGCGGGGCGGATGAGCAGTTCTTC
CDR3 protein: CASSQAGGGADEQFF

V gene: TRBV6-4
J gene: TRBJ1-5
clone size: NA
D gene: TRBD1
CDR3 DNA: TGTGCCAGCAGTGACTCGGCAGGGGGCTACAATCAGCCCCAGCATTTT
CDR3 protein: CASSDSAGGYNQPQHF

V gene: TRBV18
J gene: TRBJ2-3
clone size: NA
D gene: TRBD1
CDR3 DNA: TGTGCCAGCTCGTCCAACCAGAGGGGGCCCCCCACAGATACGCAGTATTTT
CDR3 protein: CASSSNQRGPPTDTQYF

V gene: TRBV5-4
J gene: TRBJ2-1
clone size: NA
D gene: TRBD2
CDR3 DNA: TGTGCCAGCAGCTTAACTAGCGGGCCTTACAATGAGCAGTTCTTC
CDR3 protein: CASSLTSGPYNEQFF

V gene: TRBV7-9
J gene: TRBJ2-3
clone size: NA
D gene: TRBD1
CDR3 DNA: TGTGCCAGCAGCTTAGTACCCTCCGGGACAGTTGTCGTAGATACGCAGTATTTT
CDR3 protein: CASSLVPSGTVVVDTQYF

V gene: TRBV19
J gene: TRBJ1-3
clone size: NA
D gene: NA
CDR3 DNA: TGTGCCAGTAAACAGGGCACCTCTGGAAACACCATATATTTT
CDR3 protein: CASKQGTSGNTIYF

V gene: TRBV7-2
J gene: TRBJ2-7
clone size: once
D gene: NA
CDR3 DNA: TGTGCCAGCAGCCTAGCTTTAATCGAGCAGTACTTC
CDR3 protein: CASSLALIEQYF

V gene: TRBV5-8
J gene: TRBJ2-1
clone size: NA
D gene: NA
CDR3 DNA: TGTGCCAGCAGGACCGCGTTAGTCGGGGCCTACAATGAGCAGTTCTTC
CDR3 protein: CASRTALVGAYNEQFF

V gene: TRBV15
J gene: TRBJ2-1
clone size: NA
D gene: NA
CDR3 DNA: TGTGCCACCAGCAATAGCGGAAGCTCCTACAATGAGCAGTTCTTC
CDR3 protein: CATSNSGSSYNEQFF

V gene: TRBV19
J gene: TRBJ2-7
clone size: NA
D gene: NA
CDR3 DNA: TGTGCCAGTAGTGCGGAGACCAGAAACTACGAGCAGTACTTC
CDR3 protein: CASSAETRNYEQYF

V gene: TRBV13
J gene: TRBJ2-7
clone size: NA
D gene: NA
CDR3 DNA: TGTGCCAGCAGCGGGGGTTTAAGCTCCTACGAGCAGTACTTC
CDR3 protein: CASSGGLSSYEQYF

V gene: TRBV6-5
J gene: TRBJ1-6
clone size: NA
D gene: NA
CDR3 DNA: TGTGCCAGCAGGGGGGCCGGGGATTATAATTCACCCCTCCACTTT
CDR3 protein: CASRGAGDYNSPLHF

V gene: TRBV7-8
J gene: TRBJ2-3
clone size: few
D gene: NA
CDR3 DNA: TGTGCCAGCAGCTTCGGGCTAAGCACAGATACGCAGTATTTT
CDR3 protein: CASSFGLSTDTQYF